This T cell receptor (beta chain) was obtained from a study of blood T cell repertoires in COVID-19 (dated by TCRdb to about 2020). For context, the study as a whole: Samples covering the acute and convalescent phases of COVID-19 were provided by collaborators in the United States, Italy and Spain. The repertoires were released in a freely available public database intended as a resource for research on the immune response to SARS-CoV-2. The material from the prospective study consisted of cDNA or gDNA derived from T cells, B-cell-depleted T cells, or PBMCs. The samples were drawn from two sources: the first 160 participants of the ongoing ImmuneRACE study, and about 1,300 subjects contributed by 6 global collaborators. The sample metadata nearly always contained a de-identified subject ID, COVID-19 status, age in years and sex. HLA class I and class II types, where available, came from metadata supplied by the sample provider rather than from assay-based typing. The dataset comprised deeply sampled blood TCRbeta repertoires from subjects exposed to, actively infected with, or recovered from COVID-19. Overall study outcomes, separate from this receptor: Clinical and demographic metadata were provided uncurated, with the amount varying by source and participant.

The immunoSEQ Assay, a bias-controlled multiplex PCR, was used to amplify TCRbeta CDR3 regions from genomic DNA. Per the authors' processing: Nucleated cell counts per sample were estimated from amplification of reference gene primers within the assay. To quantify the absolute abundance of each unique TCRbeta CDR3 rearrangement, sequence reads were collapsed and filtered. For each sample, productive Simpson clonality was calculated by taking the square root of Simpson's diversity index across productive rearrangements. Sourced from immuneACCESS, this table was stored by TCRdb with only in-frame sequences that have V and J called. A share of the clones is absent; for the studies checked, an unresolved V gene accounts for under half, and the remainder has no known explanation. V, J and clone size derive from that table, while D and trimming were established from the DNA sequence. In all, the sample holds 130,000 to 150,000 clones, and roughly four fifths of those were seen once. The ten top clones hold around 6.8% of the sample.

Points on this clone: The antigen it recognizes is unknown. No clone much larger than this one lies a single base away; base qualities are absent.

Whole blood was collected in K2EDTA tubes by collaborating institutions according to the institutions' own protocols. For TCRbeta analysis, collaborators shipped samples as frozen whole blood, isolated PBMCs, or DNA extracted from either of those sample types. This TCR derives from a human donor in a cohort sampled during active COVID-19. Sample: peripheral blood.

CDR3 protein: CASRGAGVSGELFF. Read as DNA, the sequence is TGTGCCAGCAGGGGAGCGGGGGTATCCGGGGAGCTGTTTTTT. The chain couples TRBV28 to TRBJ2-2; 8 junctional bases match TRBD2. The V end gives up 6 bases and the J end 6 bases, leaving 6 bases in the junction not matched to a gene. The cysteine opens and the phenylalanine closes a CDR3 of 14 amino acids. CDR3 DNA is the only sequence kept; it has 42 bases, read in frame from the first base. From a lookup of the germline V gene, CDR1 and CDR2 are MDHEN and SYDVKM. Outside the CDR3, residues come from the reference TRBV28 and TRBJ2-2 proteins, so the full variable domain is: DVKVTQSSRYLVKRTGEKVFLECVQDMDHENMFWYRQDPGLGLRLIYFSYDVKMKEKGDIPEGYSVSREKKERFSLILESASTNQTSMYLCASRGAGVSGELFFGEGSRLTVL.